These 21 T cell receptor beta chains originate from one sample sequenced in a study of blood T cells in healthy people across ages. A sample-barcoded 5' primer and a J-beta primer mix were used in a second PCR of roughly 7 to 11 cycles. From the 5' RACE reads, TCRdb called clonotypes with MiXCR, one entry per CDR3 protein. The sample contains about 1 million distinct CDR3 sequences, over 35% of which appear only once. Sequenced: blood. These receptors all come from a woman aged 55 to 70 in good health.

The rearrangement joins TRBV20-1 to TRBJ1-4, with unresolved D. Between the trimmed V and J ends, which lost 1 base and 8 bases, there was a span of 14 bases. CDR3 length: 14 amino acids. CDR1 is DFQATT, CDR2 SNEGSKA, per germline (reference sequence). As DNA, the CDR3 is TGCAGTGCTAGAGTCCCCACTGGAAGAGAAAAACTGTTTTTT. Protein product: CSARVPTGREKLFF.

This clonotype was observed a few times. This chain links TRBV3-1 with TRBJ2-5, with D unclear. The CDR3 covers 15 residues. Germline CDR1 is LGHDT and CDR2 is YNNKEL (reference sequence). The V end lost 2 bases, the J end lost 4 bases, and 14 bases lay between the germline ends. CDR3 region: CASSQIGLLPETQYF. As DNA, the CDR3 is TGTGCCAGCAGCCAAATCGGCCTACTTCCAGAGACCCAGTACTTC.

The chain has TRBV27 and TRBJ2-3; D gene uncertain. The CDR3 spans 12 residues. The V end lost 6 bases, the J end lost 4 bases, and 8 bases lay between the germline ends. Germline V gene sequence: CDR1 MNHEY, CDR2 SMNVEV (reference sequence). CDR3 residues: CASSDSPDTQYF. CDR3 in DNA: TGTGCCAGCAGCGACTCCCCAGATACGCAGTATTTT.

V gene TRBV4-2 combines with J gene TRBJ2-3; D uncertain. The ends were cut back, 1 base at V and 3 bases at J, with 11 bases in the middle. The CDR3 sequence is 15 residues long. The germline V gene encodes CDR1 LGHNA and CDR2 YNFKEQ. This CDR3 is CASSQGWLATDTQYF. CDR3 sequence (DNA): TGTGCCAGCAGCCAAGGGTGGCTTGCTACAGATACGCAGTATTTT.

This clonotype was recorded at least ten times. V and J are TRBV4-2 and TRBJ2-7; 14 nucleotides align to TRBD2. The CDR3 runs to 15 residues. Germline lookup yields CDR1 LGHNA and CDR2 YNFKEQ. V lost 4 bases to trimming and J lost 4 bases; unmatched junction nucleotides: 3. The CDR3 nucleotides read TGTGCCAGCAGCCCTGGACTAGCGGGAGGTTACGAGCAGTACTTC. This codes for CASSPGLAGGYEQYF.

DNA for the CDR3: TGTGCCAGCAGCCCGGCAGGGGCTTTGGACATTCAGTACTTC. This sequence encodes CASSPAGALDIQYF. This chain connects TRBV5-6 to TRBJ2-4, with D tentatively TRBD1 (6 bases). The CDR3 totals 14 residues. Germline CDR1 and CDR2: SGHDT and YYEEEE. V was trimmed by 4 bases and J by 8 bases, leaving 16 bases between them.

In nucleotides, the CDR3 is TGTGCCAGCAAGGCGCTGTACGAGCAGTACTTC. It specifies CASKALYEQYF. The V gene is TRBV25-1, the J gene TRBJ2-7; no definite D call. The germline V gene encodes CDR1 MGHDK and CDR2 SYGVNS. The CDR3 is 11 residues long. Deletions cut 7 bases from V and 4 bases from J, with 8 bases between.

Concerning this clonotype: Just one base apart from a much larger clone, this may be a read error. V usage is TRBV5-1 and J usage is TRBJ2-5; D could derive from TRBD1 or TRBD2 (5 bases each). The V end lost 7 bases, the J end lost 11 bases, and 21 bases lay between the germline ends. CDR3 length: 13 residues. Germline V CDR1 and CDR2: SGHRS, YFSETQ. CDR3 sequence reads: CASAGTDPYKQYF. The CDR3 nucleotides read TGCGCCAGCGCCGGGACGGATCCCTACAAGCAGTACTTC.

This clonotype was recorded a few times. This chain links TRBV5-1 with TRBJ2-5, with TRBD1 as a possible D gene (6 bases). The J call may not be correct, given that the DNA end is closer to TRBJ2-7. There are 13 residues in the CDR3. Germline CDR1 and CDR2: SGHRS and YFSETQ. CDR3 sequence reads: CASSLDVGGEQYF. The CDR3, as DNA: TGCGCCAGCAGCTTGGATGTAGGGGGCGAGCAGTACTTC.

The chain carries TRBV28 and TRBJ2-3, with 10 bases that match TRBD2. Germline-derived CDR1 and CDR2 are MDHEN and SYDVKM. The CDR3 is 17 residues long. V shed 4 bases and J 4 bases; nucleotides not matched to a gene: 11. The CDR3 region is CASSSPGASGRPDTQYF. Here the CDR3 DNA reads TGTGCCAGCAGTTCCCCGGGGGCTAGCGGGAGACCAGATACGCAGTATTTT. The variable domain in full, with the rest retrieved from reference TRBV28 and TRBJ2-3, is DVKVTQSSRYLVKRTGEKVFLECVQDMDHENMFWYRQDPGLGLRLIYFSYDVKMKEKGDIPEGYSVSREKKERFSLILESASTNQTSMYLCASSSPGASGRPDTQYFGPGTRLTVL.

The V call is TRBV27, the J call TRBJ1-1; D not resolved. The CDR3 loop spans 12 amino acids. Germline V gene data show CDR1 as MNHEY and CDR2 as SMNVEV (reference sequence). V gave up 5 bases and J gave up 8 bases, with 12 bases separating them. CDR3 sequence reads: CASSGVTREAFF. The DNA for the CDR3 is TGTGCCAGCAGTGGGGTTACCCGGGAAGCTTTCTTT.

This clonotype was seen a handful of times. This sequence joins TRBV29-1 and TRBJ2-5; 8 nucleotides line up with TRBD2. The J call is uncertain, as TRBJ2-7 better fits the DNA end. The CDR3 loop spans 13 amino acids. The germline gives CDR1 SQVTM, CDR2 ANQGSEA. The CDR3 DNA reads TGCAGCGTGATTAGCGGGAATGCCTACGAGCAGTACTTC. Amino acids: CSVISGNAYEQYF.

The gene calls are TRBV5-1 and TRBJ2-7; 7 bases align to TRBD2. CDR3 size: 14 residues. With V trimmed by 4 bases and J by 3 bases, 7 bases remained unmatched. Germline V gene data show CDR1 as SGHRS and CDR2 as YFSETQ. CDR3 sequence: CASSRGAGVYEQYF. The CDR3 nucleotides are TGCGCCAGCAGCCGAGGCGCGGGAGTCTACGAGCAGTACTTC.

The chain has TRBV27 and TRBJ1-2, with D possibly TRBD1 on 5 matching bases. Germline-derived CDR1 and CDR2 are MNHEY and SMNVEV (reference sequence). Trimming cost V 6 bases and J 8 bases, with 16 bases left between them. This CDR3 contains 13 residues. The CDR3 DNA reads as TGTGCCAGCAGCCCGCCCGGGGGGAAAGGCTACACCTTC. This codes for CASSPPGGKGYTF.

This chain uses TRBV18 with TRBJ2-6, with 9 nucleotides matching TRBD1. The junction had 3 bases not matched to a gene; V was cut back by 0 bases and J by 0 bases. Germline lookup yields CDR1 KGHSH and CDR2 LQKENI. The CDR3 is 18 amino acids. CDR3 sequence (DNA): TGTGCCAGCTCACCACCGGGACAGGGTTCCTCTGGGGCCAACGTCCTGACTTTC. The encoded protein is CASSPPGQGSSGANVLTF.

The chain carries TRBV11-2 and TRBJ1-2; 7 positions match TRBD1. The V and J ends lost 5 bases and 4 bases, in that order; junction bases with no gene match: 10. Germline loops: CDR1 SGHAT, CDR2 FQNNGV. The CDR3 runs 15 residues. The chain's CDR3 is CASSPIGQAVYGYTF. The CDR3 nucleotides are TGTGCCAGCAGCCCTATCGGACAGGCCGTCTATGGCTACACCTTC.

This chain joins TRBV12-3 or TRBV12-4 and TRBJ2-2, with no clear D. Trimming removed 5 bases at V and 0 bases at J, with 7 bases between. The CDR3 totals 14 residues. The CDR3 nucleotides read TGTGCCAGCAGTGCCTCTACGAACACCGGGGAGCTGTTTTTT. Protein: CASSASTNTGELFF.

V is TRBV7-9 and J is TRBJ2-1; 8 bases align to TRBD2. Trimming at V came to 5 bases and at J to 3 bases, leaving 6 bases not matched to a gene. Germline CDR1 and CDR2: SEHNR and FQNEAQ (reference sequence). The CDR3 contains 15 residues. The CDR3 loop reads CASSPGTRGYNEQFF. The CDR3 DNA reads TGTGCCAGCAGCCCCGGGACTAGGGGCTACAATGAGCAGTTCTTC. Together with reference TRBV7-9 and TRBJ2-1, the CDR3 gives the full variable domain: DTGVSQNPRHKITKRGQNVTFRCDPISEHNRLYWYRQTLGQGPEFLTYFQNEAQLEKSRLLSDRFSAERPKGSFSTLEIQRTEQGDSAMYLCASSPGTRGYNEQFFGPGTRLTVL.

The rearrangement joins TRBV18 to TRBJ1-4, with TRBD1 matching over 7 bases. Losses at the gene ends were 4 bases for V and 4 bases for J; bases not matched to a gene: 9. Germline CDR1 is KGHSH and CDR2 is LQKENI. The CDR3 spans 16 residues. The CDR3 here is CASSLNDRARNEKLFF. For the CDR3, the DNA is TGTGCCAGCTCACTGAACGACAGGGCCCGTAATGAAAAACTGTTTTTT.

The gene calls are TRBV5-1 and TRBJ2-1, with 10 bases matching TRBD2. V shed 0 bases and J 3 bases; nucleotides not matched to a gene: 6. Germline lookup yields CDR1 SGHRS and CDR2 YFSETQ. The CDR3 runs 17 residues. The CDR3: CASSLDLRTSGYNEQFF. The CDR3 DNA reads TGCGCCAGCAGCTTGGATTTAAGGACTAGCGGCTACAATGAGCAGTTCTTC.

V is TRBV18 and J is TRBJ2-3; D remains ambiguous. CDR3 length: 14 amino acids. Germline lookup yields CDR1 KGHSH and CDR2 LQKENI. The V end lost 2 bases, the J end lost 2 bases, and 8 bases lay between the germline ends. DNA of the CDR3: TGTGCCAGCTCACCATTGTCGACCACAGATACGCAGTATTTT. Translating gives CASSPLSTTDTQYF.